The source of this T cell receptor beta chain is a study of regulatory T cells in long-lasting Graves disease (dated by TCRdb to the early 2020s). General notes on the study: Persistent Graves' disease was defined as antithyroid drug treatment for over 5 years with persistently positive TSH receptor autoantibodies. Peripheral blood TCR sequencing and RNA sequencing compared persistent Graves' disease patients with newly diagnosed Graves' disease patients. The study took place in China and was registered as a clinical trial. A total of about 35 samples underwent TCR sequencing, from some 13 patients with persistent Graves' disease and approximately 20 patients with newly diagnosed Graves' disease. In the clinical cohort, patients with persistent Graves' disease had used antithyroid drugs for an average of around 9.9 years.

The library relied on multiplex PCR. The listed sequencing device is Illumina HiSeq 4000. TCR beta libraries were built with iRepertoire HTBI primers and Arm-PCR amplification of CDR3 regions. Before sequencing, the PCR products went through gel purification. The authors' analysis ran thus. Gene usage analysis of CDR3 amino acid clonotypes used the roughly 60 TRBV and more than 13 TRBJ segments found across samples. COPE and FqMerger were used to merge the filtered high-quality paired reads into contigs. BLAST was used to align contigs to IMGT TRBV, TRBD and TRBJ reference genes, with CDR3 defined following IMGT. Any clonotype with a frequency above 0.1% was counted as a highly expanded clone. Shannon entropy was used to measure repertoire diversity, and the Gini coefficient was used to measure V-J evenness. Clonotypes shared by more than one individual were considered public. TCRdb reworked the public reads: Q25 trimming with fastp, MiXCR clone assembly, productive beta chains retained. Each record represents a unique CDR3 protein, reported with the most common genes and DNA among its rows. The authors' filters were not applied to this entry. This sample comprises some 420,000 distinct CDR3 sequences, about 20% of them detected only once. The ten biggest clones cover around 13% of the sample.

General findings and caveats noted by the study authors: As a limitation, the authors acknowledged that the small sample size may reduce accuracy. Persistent disease showed preferential use of TRBV28, TRBJ1-2 and TRBJ2-5, whereas newly diagnosed disease favored TRBV20-1 and TRBJ2-1. Peripheral blood alone was examined, since thyroid tissue, which constituted the primary lesion, could not be accessed. Only the TCR beta chain was sequenced and analyzed. A larger number of public clonotypes was shared among persistent patients (approximately 2,500) than among newly diagnosed patients (roughly 970). Persistent Graves' disease patients showed lower TCR Shannon entropy and fewer highly expanded clones than newly diagnosed patients, suggesting clonal expansion.

In this sample, this clonotype turned up many times. Its antigen remains undetermined. Base quality data are lacking; no much larger clone is found one base away. CDR1 DFQATT and CDR2 SNEGSKA were looked up in the germline V gene (reference sequence). The V and J ends are trimmed by 6 bases and 6 bases, leaving 14 bases between them. Reading from cysteine to phenylalanine, the CDR3 counts 12 amino acids. Solely the CDR3 DNA is kept, with 36 bases framed from the first base. The time point label, as the study defines it: persistent/refractory GD, antithyroid drugs over 5 years with positive TRAb. RNA was extracted from PBMCs in TRIzol for both TCR sequencing and RNA sequencing. The diagnosis of Graves' disease followed American Thyroid Association guidelines. Patients for the study were recruited at an endocrinology department in Xi'an, China. Each patient gave approximately 10 milliliters of peripheral blood, collected in an EDTA anticoagulant tube. Ficoll Paque Plus density gradient separation was used to isolate PBMCs, and no further T cell sorting was performed. An Agilent 2100 Bioanalyzer and agarose gel were used to assess RNA quality, and a NanoDrop 2000 was used to measure RNA concentration.

Material: peripheral blood mononuclear cells (PBMCs), obtained when the disease was refractory, from a patient treated with antithyroid drugs. The receptor's source is a female donor with Graves disease. The chain couples TRBV20-1 to TRBJ1-2, with TRBD1 tentatively as D gene (6 bases match). Here the CDR3 is given as CSAHRGGNGYTF. The bases are TGCAGTGCCCATCGAGGGGGTAATGGCTACACCTTC.